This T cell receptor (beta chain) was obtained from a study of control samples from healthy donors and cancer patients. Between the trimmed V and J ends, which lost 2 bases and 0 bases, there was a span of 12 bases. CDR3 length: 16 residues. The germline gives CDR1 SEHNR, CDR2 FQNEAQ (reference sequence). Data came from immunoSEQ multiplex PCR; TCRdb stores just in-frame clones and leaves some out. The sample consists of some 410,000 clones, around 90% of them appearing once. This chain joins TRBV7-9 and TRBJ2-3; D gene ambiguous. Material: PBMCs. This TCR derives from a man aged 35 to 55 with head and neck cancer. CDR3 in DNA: TGTGCCAGCAGCTTATATAGTGCGCCTAGCACAGATACGCAGTATTTT. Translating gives CASSLYSAPSTDTQYF.